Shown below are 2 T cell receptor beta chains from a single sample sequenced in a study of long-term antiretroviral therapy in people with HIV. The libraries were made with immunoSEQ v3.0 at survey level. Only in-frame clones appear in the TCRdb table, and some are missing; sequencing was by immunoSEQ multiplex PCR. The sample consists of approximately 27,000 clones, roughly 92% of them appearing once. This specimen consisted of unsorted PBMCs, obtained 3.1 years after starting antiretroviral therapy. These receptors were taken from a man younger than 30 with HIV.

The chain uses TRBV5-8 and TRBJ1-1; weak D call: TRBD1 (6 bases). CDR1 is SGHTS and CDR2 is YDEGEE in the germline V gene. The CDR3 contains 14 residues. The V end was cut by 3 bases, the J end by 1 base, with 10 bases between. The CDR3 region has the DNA TGTGCCAGCAGCTCCTTGGACAGGAACACTGAAGCTTTCTTT. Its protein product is CASSSLDRNTEAFF. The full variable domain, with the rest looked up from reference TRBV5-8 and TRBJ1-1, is EAGVTQSPTHLIKTRGQQATLRCSPISGHTSVYWYQQALGLGLQFLLWYDEGEERNRGNFPPRFSGRQFPNYSSELNVNALELEDSALYLCASSSLDRNTEAFFGQGTRLTVV.

CDR3 sequence: CASSETGTNEKLFF. Here the CDR3 DNA reads TGTGCCAGCAGCGAGACAGGGACTAATGAAAAACTGTTTTTT. The rearrangement joins TRBV9 to TRBJ1-4, with 7 bases fitting TRBD1. The CDR3 loop spans 14 amino acids. Germline loops: CDR1 SGDLS, CDR2 YYNGEE. Trimming cost V 3 bases and J 2 bases; bases outside gene matches: 1. Full variable domain (missing parts from reference TRBV9 and TRBJ1-4): DSGVTQTPKHLITATGQRVTLRCSPRSGDLSVYWYQQSLDQGLQFLIQYYNGEERAKGNILERFSAQQFPDLHSELNLSSLELGDSALYFCASSETGTNEKLFFGSGTQLSVL.